One sample yielded the 17 T cell receptor beta chains listed below, sequenced in a study of OX40 agonist ivuxolimab in advanced cancers. Data came from immunoSEQ multiplex PCR; TCRdb stores just in-frame clones and leaves some out. The table shows about 20,000 clones, with around three quarters occurring only once. This sample comprised CD4+ or CD8+ T cells sorted from blood, obtained in a trial of the OX40 agonist ivuxolimab. All receptors derive from an adult with an advanced solid tumor such as melanoma, head and neck, liver or kidney cancer.

This sequence joins TRBV7-3 and TRBJ1-2; 7 bases are shared with TRBD1. Germline values: CDR1 SGHTA, CDR2 FQGTGA. Unmatched junction bases numbered 14, after V lost 5 bases and J lost 8 bases. The CDR3 runs 15 residues. The CDR3 protein is CASSPLQGIAAGYTF. The CDR3 region has the DNA TGTGCCAGCAGCCCCCTACAGGGGATAGCAGCGGGCTACACCTTC.

The V gene is TRBV4-3, the J gene TRBJ1-3; weak D call: TRBD1 (5 bases). The CDR3 consists of 15 residues. V was pared by 5 bases and J by 3 bases, with 14 bases between. The germline CDR1 and CDR2 sequences are LGHNA and YSLEER. In nucleotides, the CDR3 is TGCGCCAGCAGCGAGGGGCCTGGCTATGGAAACACCATATATTTT. Its translation is CASSEGPGYGNTIYF.

This chain joins TRBV6-6 and TRBJ2-7; 7 nucleotides agree with TRBD1. The V gene's germline CDR1 is MNHNY and CDR2 SVGAGI (reference sequence). With V trimmed by 2 bases and J by 7 bases, 8 bases remained unmatched. The CDR3 runs to 14 residues. In DNA, the CDR3 is TGTGCCAGCAGTTACAGGGGGCCCATGGGGGAGCAGTACTTC. Its protein product is CASSYRGPMGEQYF.

CDR3: CASLFVGQGSYEQYF. The CDR3 nucleotides are TGTGCCAGCCTCTTTGTGGGACAGGGTTCCTACGAGCAGTACTTC. The chain couples TRBV2 to TRBJ2-7; 9 bases fit TRBD1. V lost 8 bases and J lost 1; bases outside the gene matches: 9. CDR1 is SNHLY and CDR2 is FYNNEI in the germline V gene. The CDR3 has 15 amino acids. The complete variable domain, with remaining parts taken from reference TRBV2 and TRBJ2-7, reads EPEVTQTPSHQVTQMGQEVILRCVPISNHLYFYWYRQILGQKVEFLVSFYNNEISEKSEIFDDQFSVERPDGSNFTLKIRSTKLEDSAMYFCASLFVGQGSYEQYFGPGTRLTVT.

The rearrangement uses TRBV5-4 and TRBJ2-7; tentatively, D is TRBD1 (7 bases). CDR1 and CDR2 from the germline V gene are SGHNT and YYREEE (reference sequence). CDR3 size: 17 residues. V was shortened by 0 bases and J by 2 bases, with 18 bases between the two germline ends. CDR3 nucleotides: TGTGCCAGCAGCTTGGGGGGGGACAGATTCTTCCCCTACGAGCAGTACTTC. It encodes CASSLGGDRFFPYEQYF. Complete variable domain (other parts from reference TRBV5-4 and TRBJ2-7): ETGVTQSPTHLIKTRGQQVTLRCSSQSGHNTVSWYQQALGQGPQFIFQYYREEENGRGNFPPRFSGLQFPNYSSELNVNALELDDSALYLCASSLGGDRFFPYEQYFGPGTRLTVT.

This clone appeared a single time. The rearrangement uses TRBV2 and TRBJ2-2; D tentatively reads TRBD1 or TRBD2 (5 bases each). The CDR3 consists of 14 residues. Germline V CDR1 and CDR2: SNHLY, FYNNEI. Trimming took 3 bases from V and 4 from J, leaving 9 bases between them. This chain's CDR3 is CASSESGTTGELFF. CDR3 coding DNA: TGTGCCAGCAGTGAGTCGGGGACCACCGGGGAGCTGTTTTTT. Full variable domain (remainder filled in from reference TRBV2 and TRBJ2-2): EPEVTQTPSHQVTQMGQEVILRCVPISNHLYFYWYRQILGQKVEFLVSFYNNEISEKSEIFDDQFSVERPDGSNFTLKIRSTKLEDSAMYFCASSESGTTGELFFGEGSRLTVL.

This rearrangement joins TRBV5-4 to TRBJ2-7; D is perhaps TRBD2 (6 bases). This CDR3 spans 17 amino acids. The V end lost 1 base, the J end lost 2 bases, and 19 bases lay between the germline ends. Germline CDR1 is SGHNT and CDR2 is YYREEE (reference sequence). The CDR3 here is CASSLKGSGRDAYEQYF. The DNA for the CDR3 is TGTGCCAGCAGCTTGAAGGGGTCCGGGCGGGACGCCTACGAGCAGTACTTC. Looking up the rest from reference TRBV5-4 and TRBJ2-7 gives the full variable domain: ETGVTQSPTHLIKTRGQQVTLRCSSQSGHNTVSWYQQALGQGPQFIFQYYREEENGRGNFPPRFSGLQFPNYSSELNVNALELDDSALYLCASSLKGSGRDAYEQYFGPGTRLTVT.

The rearrangement links TRBV29-1 to TRBJ2-1; possibly TRBD2 for D (6 bases). The CDR3 is 12 residues long. Germline V gives CDR1 SQVTM, CDR2 ANQGSEA. V was cut by 7 bases and J by 1 base, with 8 bases left in between. CDR3 bases: TGCAGCGGTCGGGGGTCCTACAATGAGCAGTTCTTC. Amino acid sequence: CSGRGSYNEQFF.

This clone was detected a few times. This chain uses TRBV9 with TRBJ2-2; D remains ambiguous. The V end lost 7 bases, the J end lost 4 bases, and 8 bases lay between the germline ends. The germline CDR1 and CDR2 sequences are SGDLS and YYNGEE. This CDR3 contains 12 residues. This CDR3 reads CASGISTGELFF. DNA of the CDR3: TGTGCCAGCGGTATTTCCACCGGGGAGCTGTTTTTT.

This clone was seen only once. The chain is built from TRBV6-1 and TRBJ1-1, with unresolved D. The V and J ends lost 10 bases and 4 bases respectively, with 19 bases between them. The CDR3 loop spans 14 amino acids. Looked up from germline, CDR1 is MNHNS and CDR2 is SASEGT. CDR3 in amino acids: CATARTASGTEAFF. CDR3 bases: TGTGCCACCGCGCGGACTGCATCGGGCACTGAAGCTTTCTTT.

This sequence joins TRBV19 and TRBJ1-1; no reliable D call. Germline V gives CDR1 LNHDA, CDR2 SQIVND (reference sequence). The V and J ends lost 6 bases and 5 bases respectively, with 13 bases between them. The CDR3 covers 13 residues. CDR3 sequence: CASSPKTETEAFF. As DNA, the CDR3 is TGTGCCAGTAGCCCAAAGACGGAGACTGAAGCTTTCTTT.

J is TRBJ2-3 and V is TRBV2, with 7 bases lining up with TRBD1. Germline trimming cut 6 bases from V and 1 base from J; bases unmatched to any gene: 13. From germline, CDR1 is SNHLY and CDR2 FYNNEI. The CDR3 is made up of 17 amino acids. The CDR3 DNA reads TGTGCCAGCAGCGAAAGGACAGGCTTCCTGGGCACAGATACGCAGTATTTT. Protein sequence: CASSERTGFLGTDTQYF.

The CDR3 loop reads CASSNYGGEADTQYF. In DNA, the CDR3 is TGTGCCAGCAGCAACTACGGGGGGGAGGCAGATACGCAGTATTTT. This chain uses TRBV11-2 with TRBJ2-3; 8 nucleotides line up with TRBD2. The CDR3 runs to 15 residues. Germline CDR1 is SGHAT and CDR2 is FQNNGV. With 5 bases clipped from V and 4 bases from J, the junction kept 8 bases outside the gene matches.

The table lists this clone with a few counts. The V gene is TRBV6-6, the J gene TRBJ2-1, with D maybe TRBD1 (5 bases). The CDR3 spans 15 residues. V lost 7 bases and J 1 base, leaving 14 bases between the germline ends. Germline V gene data show CDR1 as MNHNY and CDR2 as SVGAGI (reference sequence). CDR3 sequence reads: CASTPYTGSYNEQFF. The DNA of the CDR3 is TGTGCCAGCACCCCCTATACAGGTTCCTACAATGAGCAGTTCTTC.

V usage is TRBV5-1 and J usage is TRBJ1-1; 7 bases are a match to TRBD1. The V gene's germline CDR1 is SGHRS and CDR2 YFSETQ. The CDR3 spans 13 residues. V dropped 2 bases and J dropped 3; count of bases not matched to a gene: 1. The CDR3 reads CASSFQGDTEAFF. DNA for the CDR3: TGCGCCAGCAGCTTCCAGGGGGACACTGAAGCTTTCTTT.

V and J are TRBV29-1 and TRBJ2-3; 8 bases are a match to TRBD1. After removal of 7 bases from V and 5 bases from J, the junction contained 11 bases not matched to a gene. Germline values: CDR1 SQVTM, CDR2 ANQGSEA. The CDR3 consists of 14 residues. CDR3 in amino acids: CSAKGQGAVDTQYF. In DNA form, the CDR3 reads TGCAGCGCCAAGGGTCAGGGGGCGGTAGATACGCAGTATTTT.

The chain joins TRBV5-1 to TRBJ1-1, with 7 bases fitting TRBD1. Germline lookup yields CDR1 SGHRS and CDR2 YFSETQ. Losses at the gene ends were 4 bases for V and 1 base for J; bases not matched to a gene: 4. The CDR3 contains 14 residues. DNA of the CDR3: TGCGCCAGCAGCCCGGGGACAGCGAACACTGAAGCTTTCTTT. It encodes CASSPGTANTEAFF.